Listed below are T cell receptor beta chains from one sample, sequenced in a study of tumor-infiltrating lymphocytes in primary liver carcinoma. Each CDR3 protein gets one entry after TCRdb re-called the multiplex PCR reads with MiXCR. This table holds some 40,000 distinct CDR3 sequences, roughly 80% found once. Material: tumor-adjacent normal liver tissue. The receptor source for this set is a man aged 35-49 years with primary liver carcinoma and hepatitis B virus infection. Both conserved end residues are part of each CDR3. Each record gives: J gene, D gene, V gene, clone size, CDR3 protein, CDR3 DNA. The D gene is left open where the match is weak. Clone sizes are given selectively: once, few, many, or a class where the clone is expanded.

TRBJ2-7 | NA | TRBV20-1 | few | CSVLSREVYEQYF | TGCAGTGTTTTGAGCAGGGAGGTCTACGAGCAGTACTTC
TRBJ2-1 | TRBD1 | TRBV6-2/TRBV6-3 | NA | CASSLLDRGYNGQFF | TGTGCCAGCAGCTTACTGGACAGGGGCTACAATGGGCAGTTCTTC
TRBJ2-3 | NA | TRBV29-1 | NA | CSVVFSDMQYF | TGCAGCGTTGTGTTTTCAGATATGCAGTATTTT
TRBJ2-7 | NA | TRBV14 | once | CANSQERAALQYF | TGTGCCAACAGCCAAGAGAGGGCAGCTCTTCAGTATTTC
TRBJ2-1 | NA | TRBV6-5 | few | CASSYSGASERGNEQFF | TGTGCCAGCAGTTACTCCGGGGCTAGCGAGAGAGGGAATGAGCAATTCTTC
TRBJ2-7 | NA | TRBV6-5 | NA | CASSYSRGRNEQYF | TGTGCCAGCAGTTACTCGAGGGGGAGGAACGAGCAGTACTTC
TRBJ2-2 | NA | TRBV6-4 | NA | CASRDRGKDTGELFF | TGTGCCAGCAGAGACAGAGGGAAGGACACCGGAGAGCTGTTTTTT
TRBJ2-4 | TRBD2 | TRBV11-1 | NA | CANSFPWTSGTINIQYF | TGTGCCAACAGCTTTCCCTGGACTAGCGGGACCATAAACATTCAGTACTTC
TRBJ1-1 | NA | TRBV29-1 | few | CSVGAGWSMNTEGFF | TGCAGCGTCGGCGCAGGGTGGAGTATGAACACTGAAGGTTTCTTT
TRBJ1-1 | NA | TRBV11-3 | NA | CAGSLGPWNTEAFF | TGTGCCGGCAGCTTAGGGCCGTGGAACACTGAAGCTTTCTTC
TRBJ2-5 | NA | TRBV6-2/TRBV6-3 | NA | CASSSRTVMEPQYF | TGTGCCAGCAGTTCACGGACGGTTATGGAGCCCCAGTACTTC
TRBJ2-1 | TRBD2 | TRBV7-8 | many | CASSEGTSSYNEQSF | TGTGCCAGCAGCGAAGGGACTAGCTCCTACAATGAGCAGTCCTTC
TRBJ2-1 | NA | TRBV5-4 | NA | CASGKDPSSYNEQFF | TGTGCCAGCGGAAAGGACCCGAGCTCCTACAATGAGCAATTCTTC
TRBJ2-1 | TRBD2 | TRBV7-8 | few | CGSSSGLAGGNEQFF | TGTGGCAGCAGCTCGGGACTAGCGGGAGGGAATGAACAGTTCTTC
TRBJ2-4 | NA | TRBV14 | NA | CVSSQDPVKNIQYF | TGTGTCAGCAGCCAAGACCCAGTCAAAAACATTCAGTACTTC
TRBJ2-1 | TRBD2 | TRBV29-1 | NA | CSVEPLREVRNEQFF | TGCAGCGTTGAACCTCTGCGGGAGGTCCGCAATGAGCAATTCTTC
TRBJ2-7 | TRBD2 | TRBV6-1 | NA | CVSSPDRLAGAYEQYF | TGTGTCAGCAGCCCCGATAGGCTAGCGGGAGCCTACGAGCAATACTTC
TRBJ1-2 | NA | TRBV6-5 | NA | CASSARTGYTF | TGTGCCAGCAGTGCAAGGACAGGCTACACCTTC
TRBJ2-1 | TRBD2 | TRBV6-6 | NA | CTSSPWTSGVSYNEQFF | TGTACCAGCAGTCCCTGGACTAGCGGGGTCTCCTACAATGAGCAATTCTTC
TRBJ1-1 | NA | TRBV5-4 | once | CASSFRTRGTEAFF | TGTGCCAGTAGCTTCCGGACAAGGGGCACTGAAGCTTTCTTT